Following are 13 T cell receptor beta chains from one sample sequenced in a study of regulatory T cells in long-lasting Graves disease. The TCR beta library used iRepertoire HTBI primers with Arm-PCR amplification of CDR3. TCRdb called the multiplex PCR reads again in MiXCR, with one record for every CDR3 protein. Seen here are roughly 450,000 distinct CDR3 sequences, 20% to 25% observed once, and the top ten hold 10% to 15%. The time point was: persistent/refractory GD, antithyroid drugs over 5 years with positive TRAb. RNA isolated from PBMCs was used to make the TCR library. Material: peripheral blood mononuclear cells (PBMCs), obtained when the disease was refractory, from a patient treated with antithyroid drugs. These receptor sequences come from a female donor with Graves disease.

This clonotype was counted a few times. The genes are TRBV9 and TRBJ2-1, with D perhaps matching TRBD1 or TRBD2 (5 bases each). The V gene's germline CDR1 is SGDLS and CDR2 YYNGEE. The CDR3 contains 15 residues. Between the trimmed V and J ends, which lost 0 bases and 0 bases, there was a span of 7 bases. The CDR3 DNA sequence: TGTGCCAGCAGCGTAGGTGGGGGCTCCTACAATGAGCAGTTCTTC. Its translation: CASSVGGGSYNEQFF.

The chain combines TRBV10-3 with TRBJ2-3, with 9 nucleotides matching TRBD2. Germline CDR1 ENHRY, CDR2 SYGVKD. The CDR3 sequence is 14 residues long. The V segment lost 8 bases and the J segment 6 bases; nucleotides outside the gene matches: 9. This chain's CDR3 is CAIGRTSVGDTQYF. The CDR3 DNA sequence: TGTGCCATCGGCCGGACTAGCGTGGGGGATACGCAGTATTTT.

The chain is built from TRBV19 and TRBJ1-2; perhaps TRBD1 as D (6 bases). The CDR3 has 13 residues. V lost 5 bases and J 5 bases, leaving 12 bases between the germline ends. Germline CDR1 is LNHDA and CDR2 is SQIVND (reference sequence). The CDR3 DNA reads TGTGCCAGTAGTGAGTTTCAGGGGTATGGCTACACCTTC. As protein: CASSEFQGYGYTF.

In this sample, this clonotype turned up a few times. The rearrangement uses TRBV7-2 and TRBJ1-1, with D uncertain. V lost 6 bases to trimming and J lost 4 bases, with 15 bases between them. The CDR3 sequence is 14 residues long. Germline CDR1 is SGHTA and CDR2 is FQGNSA. This chain's CDR3 is CASRNRVEGTEAFF. The CDR3 DNA follows: TGTGCCAGCAGAAATAGGGTAGAGGGCACTGAAGCTTTCTTT.

This clonotype showed up just a few times. The rearrangement uses TRBV4-1 and TRBJ2-5; D could derive from TRBD1 or TRBD2 (5 bases each). CDR3 length: 14 amino acids. Germline V CDR1 and CDR2: MGHRA, YSYEKL. Trimming removed 2 bases from V and 2 bases from J, with 9 bases in between. In DNA, the CDR3 is TGCGCCAGCAGCCAACCGGGGCAACAAGAGACCCAGTACTTC. Translating gives CASSQPGQQETQYF.

In its sample, this clonotype was seen many times. The V call is TRBV28, the J call TRBJ1-4; D ambiguous. CDR1 and CDR2 (germline): MDHEN, SYDVKM. This CDR3 is built from 15 residues. Trimming removed 3 bases at V and 6 bases at J, with 14 bases between. CDR3 nucleotide sequence: TGTGCCAGCAGTTTGTGGGGATCAGCCGATGAAAAACTGTTTTTT. It translates to CASSLWGSADEKLFF.

This clonotype was recorded at least ten times. The chain uses TRBV6-1 and TRBJ1-1; no definite D call. Germline-derived CDR1 and CDR2 are MNHNS and SASEGT. V lost 5 bases to trimming and J lost 10 bases, with 17 bases between them. CDR3 length: 13 amino acids. The DNA for the CDR3 is TGTGCCAGCAGTCTAAATCTACCTCCGGGAGCTTTCTTT. It specifies CASSLNLPPGAFF.

The genes are TRBV19 and TRBJ1-1, with TRBD1 matching 8 bases. The CDR3 has 15 amino acids. V trimming: 5 bases; J trimming: 1 base; junction bases outside the gene matches: 6. Germline CDR1 LNHDA, CDR2 SQIVND (reference sequence). The CDR3 reads CASSPGQGWNTEAFF. The CDR3 DNA sequence: TGTGCCAGTAGTCCTGGACAGGGTTGGAACACTGAAGCTTTCTTT.

This clonotype occurred once. Just one base apart from a much larger clone, this may be a read error. The V and J genes are TRBV7-9 and TRBJ2-6; D is ambiguous. V lost 5 bases, J lost 2 bases, and 16 bases lay in between. Looked up from germline, CDR1 is SEHNR and CDR2 is FQNEAQ (reference sequence). CDR3 size: 17 residues. The CDR3 region has the DNA TGTGCCAGCAGCCGGAACCCCGCAGGTGCTGGGGCCAACGTCCTGACTTTC. It is translated as CASSRNPAGAGANVLTF.

As regards this clonotype: The CDR3 ends on some other residue instead of the conserved phenylalanine or tryptophan, so this is likely a read error. This sequence joins TRBV3-1 and TRBJ2-7; 7 positions match TRBD2. J gave up 2 bases and V 3 bases, and 10 bases lay outside the gene matches. This CDR3 comprises 16 residues. Germline V gene data show CDR1 as LGHDT and CDR2 as YNNKEL (reference sequence). The CDR3 is CASSHKYRAGPYEQYL. CDR3 DNA sequence: TGTGCCAGCAGCCATAAGTATCGAGCGGGACCCTACGAGCAGTACCTC.

The sample holds many counts of this clonotype. The rearrangement links TRBV20-1 to TRBJ1-2; 9 bases map to TRBD1. With 4 bases clipped from V and 7 bases from J, the junction kept 16 bases outside the gene matches. Germline CDR1 is DFQATT and CDR2 is SNEGSKA (reference sequence). This CDR3 is 16 amino acids long. The CDR3 sequence is CSAKRRDRALEAGYTF. In DNA form, the CDR3 reads TGCAGTGCTAAAAGGAGGGACAGGGCGTTAGAGGCTGGCTACACCTTC.

There are many counts of this clonotype. V gene TRBV6-2 or TRBV6-3 combines with J gene TRBJ1-2; D gene unclear. The CDR3 runs 19 residues. V was pared by 5 bases and J by 5 bases, with 30 bases between. Germline V gives CDR1 MNHEY, CDR2 SVGEGT. Here the CDR3 reads CASSEATYLRTIPLYGYTF. Written as DNA, the CDR3 is TGTGCCAGCAGTGAAGCTACTTATTTACGTACCATTCCCCTTTATGGCTACACCTTC.

This clonotype was detected ten times or more. The chain carries TRBV27 and TRBJ1-1; 7 bases are shared with TRBD1. The CDR3 covers 17 residues. Germline V gene data show CDR1 as MNHEY and CDR2 as SMNVEV (reference sequence). The J segment lost 0 bases and the V segment lost 2 bases, leaving 9 bases of the junction unmatched. This CDR3 reads CASSLHPPGQLNTEAFF. The CDR3 DNA is TGTGCCAGCAGTTTACATCCCCCGGGACAGTTGAACACTGAAGCTTTCTTT.